The clone carrying this TCR beta chain was observed a few times. Its matching antigen is unknown. This record comes from a study of beta chain features in type 1 diabetes. Study context: There was similarity between patients and healthy donors in age, gender and cell yields.

The CDR3 runs 13 residues. Deletions cut 0 bases from V and 9 bases from J, with 11 bases between. Germline CDR1 is SGDLS and CDR2 is YYNGEE. cDNA synthesis used the whole RNA isolate, giving expressed TCRB sequences. Profiled with immunoSEQ multiplex PCR; TCRdb holds only in-frame clones, not every one. The sample has 600,000 or so clones, over 11% seen once. General study findings and limits: cDNA sequencing could over-represent cells with high TCR expression. Moderately but significantly shorter TCRB CDR3s were found in Type 1 diabetes patients in all four CD4+ subsets.

The V call is TRBV9, the J call TRBJ2-3; D ambiguous. The specimen sequenced was naive CD4+ T cells from blood. The origin of this receptor is a man younger than 30 with type 1 diabetes. For the CDR3, the DNA is TGTGCCAGCAGCGTAGAAGGTGCGACCACGCAGTATTTT. Its translation: CASSVEGATTQYF.